The sequence of this T cell receptor (beta chain) was determined in a study of cytomegalovirus exposure and HLA in healthy donors (dated by TCRdb to about 2017). Some background on the complete study: According to a later analysis, the approximately 120 validation repertoires were produced on the same platform as the 666 repertoires of the first cohort. The aim of the study was to test whether cataloging public T cell receptors could identify signatures of past pathogen exposure. Besides the first cohort of about 730 subjects, a separate validation cohort made up of 120 or so different subjects was used. To predict cytomegalovirus infection status, the study brought together high-throughput TCR immunosequencing, statistical association of individual TCRs with disease status, and machine learning.

From the cysteine through the phenylalanine, the CDR3 covers 16 amino acids. Solely the CDR3 DNA is kept, with 48 bases framed from the first base. CDR1 and CDR2, looked up from the germline V gene, are KGHSH and LQKENI. The germline ends are 13 bases apart after V is trimmed by 1 base and J by 1 base. As to this clone: Its antigen is unknown. Base quality data are lacking; no much larger clone is found one base away.

Separate from the approximately 700-subject first cohort, the validation cohort of about 110 subjects was the group to which the donors belonged. The full study reports these points: In the study, some 160 TCR beta chains were listed as associated with cytomegalovirus. Of the cluster scores, 90% to 95% were above 0 in a later analysis, which found that TCRs clustered in the first cohort also tended to co-occur in the 90 to 150 validation repertoires. In vitro tests confirmed that a few of the cytomegalovirus-associated TCR beta chains recognize cytomegalovirus antigens. The authors suggested that the approach could potentially be generalized to other disease states and immunological phenotypes. All 120 or so repertoires were used to score co-occurrence in the validation cohort in a later analysis, because that analysis had no HLA typing for the cohort. Cytomegalovirus status was reported to be diagnosed by the classifier with high specificity and sensitivity in both the original and validation cohorts. Most TCR sequences were seen in very few donors, while some public TCRs were found in many individuals.

To prepare the library, the immunoSEQ multiplex PCR assay was applied. The authors' analysis ran thus. A statistical classification framework was built for diagnosing cytomegalovirus status from the catalog of TCR beta chain sequences. TCRdb provides this immuneACCESS table in a form limited to in-frame rearrangements. Some clones are lacking; in checked studies, under half of them reflect an unresolved V gene, and why the rest are absent is not known. That table gives V, J and clone size, and the DNA gave D and trimming. In this sample the table shows roughly 180,000 clones, roughly 86% of which occur a single time. 7.2% of the sample is in the top ten clones.

The TCR originated in a man in his thirties or forties in good health and CMV-seropositive. Sequenced: PBMCs. The chain is encoded by TRBV18 joined to TRBJ1-1; matching of 6 bases hints at TRBD1 as the D gene. The CDR3 reads CASSPRSQGTNTEAFF. The sequenced DNA: TGTGCCAGCTCACCACGGTCGCAGGGGACGAACACTGAAGCTTTCTTT.